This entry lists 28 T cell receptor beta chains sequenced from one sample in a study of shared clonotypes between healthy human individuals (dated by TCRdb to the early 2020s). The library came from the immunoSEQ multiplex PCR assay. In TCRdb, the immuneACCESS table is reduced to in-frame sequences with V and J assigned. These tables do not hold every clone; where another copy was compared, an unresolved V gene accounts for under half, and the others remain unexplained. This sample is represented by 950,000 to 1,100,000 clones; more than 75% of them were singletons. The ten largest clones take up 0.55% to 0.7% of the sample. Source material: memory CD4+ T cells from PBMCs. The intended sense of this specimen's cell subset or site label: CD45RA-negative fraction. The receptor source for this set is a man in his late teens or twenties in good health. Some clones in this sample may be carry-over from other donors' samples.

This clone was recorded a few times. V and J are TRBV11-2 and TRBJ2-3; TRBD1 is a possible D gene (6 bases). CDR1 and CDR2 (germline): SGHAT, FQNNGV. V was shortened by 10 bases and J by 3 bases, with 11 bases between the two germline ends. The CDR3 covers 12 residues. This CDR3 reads CATDRGTDTQYF. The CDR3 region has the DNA TGTGCCACCGATAGGGGGACAGATACGCAGTATTTT.

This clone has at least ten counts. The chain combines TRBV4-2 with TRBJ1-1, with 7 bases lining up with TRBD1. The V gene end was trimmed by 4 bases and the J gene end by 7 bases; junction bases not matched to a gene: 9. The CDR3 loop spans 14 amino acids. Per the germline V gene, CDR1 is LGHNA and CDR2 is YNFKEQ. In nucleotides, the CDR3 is TGTGCCAGCAGCCGCCCCGGGACAGAGATTGAAGCTTTCTTT. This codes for CASSRPGTEIEAFF.

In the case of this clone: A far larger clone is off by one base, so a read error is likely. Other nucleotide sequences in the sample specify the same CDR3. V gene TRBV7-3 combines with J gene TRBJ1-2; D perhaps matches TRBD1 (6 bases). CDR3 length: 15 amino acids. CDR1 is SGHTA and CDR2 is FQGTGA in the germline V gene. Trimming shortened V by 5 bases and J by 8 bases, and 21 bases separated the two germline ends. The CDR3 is CASSQTGQSLYGYTF. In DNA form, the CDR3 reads TGTGCCAGCAGCCAAACCGGACAGAGCCTCTACGGCTACACCTTC.

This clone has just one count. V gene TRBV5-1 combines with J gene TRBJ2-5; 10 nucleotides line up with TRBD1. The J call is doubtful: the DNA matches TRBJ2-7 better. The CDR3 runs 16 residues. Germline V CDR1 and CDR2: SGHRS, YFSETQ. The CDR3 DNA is TGCGCCAGCAGCCGTACCGGGACAGGGGCATCCTACGAGCAGTACTTC. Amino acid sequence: CASSRTGTGASYEQYF.

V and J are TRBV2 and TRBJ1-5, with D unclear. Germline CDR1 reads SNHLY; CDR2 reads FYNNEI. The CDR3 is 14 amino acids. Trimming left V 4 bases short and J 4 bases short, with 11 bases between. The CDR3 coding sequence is TGTGCCAGCAGTGCCGACCAGGCGAATCAGCCCCAGCATTTT. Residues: CASSADQANQPQHF.

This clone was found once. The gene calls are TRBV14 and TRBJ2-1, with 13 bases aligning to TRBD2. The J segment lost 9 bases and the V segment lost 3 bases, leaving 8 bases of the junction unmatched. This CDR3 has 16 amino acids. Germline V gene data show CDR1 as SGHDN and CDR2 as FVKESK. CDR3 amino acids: CASSQSGLAGVVEQFF. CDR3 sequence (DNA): TGTGCCAGCAGCCAGTCCGGACTAGCGGGAGTGGTTGAGCAGTTCTTC.

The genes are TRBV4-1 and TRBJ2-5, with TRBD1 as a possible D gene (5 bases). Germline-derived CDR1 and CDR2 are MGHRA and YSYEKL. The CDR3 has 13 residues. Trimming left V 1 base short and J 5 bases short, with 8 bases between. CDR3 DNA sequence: TGCGCCAGCAGCCAAGCGTACAGGGAGACCCAGTACTTC. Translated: CASSQAYRETQYF.

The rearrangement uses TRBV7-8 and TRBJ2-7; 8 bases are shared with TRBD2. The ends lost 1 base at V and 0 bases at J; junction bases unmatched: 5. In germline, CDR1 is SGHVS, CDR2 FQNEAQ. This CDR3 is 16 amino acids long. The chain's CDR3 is CASSLGGSGDSYEQYF. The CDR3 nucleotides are TGTGCCAGCAGCTTAGGGGGTAGCGGGGACTCCTACGAGCAGTACTTC.

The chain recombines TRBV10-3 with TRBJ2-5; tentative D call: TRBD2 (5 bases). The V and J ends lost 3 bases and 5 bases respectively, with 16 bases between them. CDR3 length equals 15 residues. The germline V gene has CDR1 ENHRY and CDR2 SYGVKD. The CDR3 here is CAISEEGEGVETQYF. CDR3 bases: TGTGCCATCAGTGAAGAGGGTGAGGGTGTGGAGACCCAGTACTTC.

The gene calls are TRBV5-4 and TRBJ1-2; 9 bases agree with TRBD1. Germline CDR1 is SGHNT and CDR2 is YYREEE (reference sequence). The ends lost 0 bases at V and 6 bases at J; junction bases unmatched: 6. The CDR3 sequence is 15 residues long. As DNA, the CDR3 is TGTGCCAGCAGCTTGGAAGGGACAGGGTCCGATGGCTACACCTTC. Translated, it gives CASSLEGTGSDGYTF.

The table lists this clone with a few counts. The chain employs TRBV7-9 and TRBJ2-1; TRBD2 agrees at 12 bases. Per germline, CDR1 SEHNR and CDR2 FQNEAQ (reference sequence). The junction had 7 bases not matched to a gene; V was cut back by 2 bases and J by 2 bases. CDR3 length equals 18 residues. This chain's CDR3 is CASSLPPRLAGAYNEQFF. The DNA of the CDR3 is TGTGCCAGCAGCTTACCTCCTAGACTAGCGGGGGCCTACAATGAGCAGTTCTTC. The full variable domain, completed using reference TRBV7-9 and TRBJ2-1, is DTGVSQNPRHKITKRGQNVTFRCDPISEHNRLYWYRQTLGQGPEFLTYFQNEAQLEKSRLLSDRFSAERPKGSFSTLEIQRTEQGDSAMYLCASSLPPRLAGAYNEQFFGPGTRLTVL.

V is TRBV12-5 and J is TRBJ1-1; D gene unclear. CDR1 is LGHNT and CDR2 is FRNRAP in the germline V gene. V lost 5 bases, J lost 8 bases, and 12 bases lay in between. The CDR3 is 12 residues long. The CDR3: CASGPGPGEAFF. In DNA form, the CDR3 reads TGTGCTAGTGGTCCCGGACCCGGGGAAGCTTTCTTT. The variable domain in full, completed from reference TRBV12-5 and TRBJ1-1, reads DARVTQTPRHKVTEMGQEVTMRCQPILGHNTVFWYRQTMMQGLELLAYFRNRAPLDDSGMPKDRFSAEMPDATLATLKIQPSEPRDSAVYFCASGPGPGEAFFGQGTRLTVV.

The CDR3 DNA reads as TGTGCCAGCAGCCAAAGACAGGGAGCAGATACGCAGTATTTT. Its protein product is CASSQRQGADTQYF. V usage is TRBV11-3 and J usage is TRBJ2-3; 7 bases map to TRBD1. The J segment lost 4 bases and the V segment lost 5 bases, leaving 6 bases of the junction unmatched. The CDR3 length is 14 residues. Germline CDR1 SGHNT, CDR2 YENEEA. Combining the CDR3 with reference TRBV11-3 and TRBJ2-3 gives the whole variable domain EAGVVQSPRYKIIEKKQPVAFWCNPISGHNTLYWYLQNLGQGPELLIRYENEEAVDDSQLPKDRFSAERLKGVDSTLKIQPAELGDSAVYLCASSQRQGADTQYFGPGTRLTVL.

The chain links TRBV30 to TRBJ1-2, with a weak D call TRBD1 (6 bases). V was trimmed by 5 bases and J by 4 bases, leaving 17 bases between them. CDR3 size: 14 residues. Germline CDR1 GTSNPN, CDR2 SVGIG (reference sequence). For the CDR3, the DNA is TGTGCCTGGGGCAGGACAGCCAATTCCTATGGCTACACCTTC. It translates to CAWGRTANSYGYTF. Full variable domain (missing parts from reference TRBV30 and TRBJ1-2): SQTIHQWPATLVQPVGSPLSLECTVEGTSNPNLYWYRQAAGRGLQLLFYSVGIGQISSEVPQNLSASRPQDRQFILSSKKLLLSDSGFYLCAWGRTANSYGYTFGSGTRLTVV.

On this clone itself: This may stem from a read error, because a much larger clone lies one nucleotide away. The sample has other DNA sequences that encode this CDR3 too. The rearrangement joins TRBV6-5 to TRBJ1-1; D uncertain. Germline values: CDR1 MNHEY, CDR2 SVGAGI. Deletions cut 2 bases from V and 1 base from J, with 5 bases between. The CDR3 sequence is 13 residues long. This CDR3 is CASSYNRNTEAFF. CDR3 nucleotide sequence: TGTGCCAGCAGTTACAACAGGAACACTGAAGCTTTCTTT.

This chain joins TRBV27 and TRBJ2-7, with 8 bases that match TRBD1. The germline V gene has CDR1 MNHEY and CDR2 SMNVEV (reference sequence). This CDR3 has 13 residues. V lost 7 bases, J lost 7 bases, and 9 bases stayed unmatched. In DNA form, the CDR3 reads TGTGCCAGCACTAGGACAGGGCTTCGAGAGCAGTACTTC. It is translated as CASTRTGLREQYF.

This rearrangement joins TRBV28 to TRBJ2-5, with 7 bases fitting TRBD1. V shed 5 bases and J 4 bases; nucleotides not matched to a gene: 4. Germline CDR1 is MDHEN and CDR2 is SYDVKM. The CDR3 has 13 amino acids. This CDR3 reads CASSPGDRETQYF. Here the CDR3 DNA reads TGTGCCAGCAGTCCAGGGGACAGAGAGACCCAGTACTTC.

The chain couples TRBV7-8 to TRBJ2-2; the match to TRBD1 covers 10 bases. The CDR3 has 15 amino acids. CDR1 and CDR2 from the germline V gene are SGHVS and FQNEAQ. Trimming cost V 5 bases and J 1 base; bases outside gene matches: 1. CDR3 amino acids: CASSRTGGNTGELFF. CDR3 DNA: TGTGCCAGCAGCCGGACAGGGGGGAACACCGGGGAGCTGTTTTTT.

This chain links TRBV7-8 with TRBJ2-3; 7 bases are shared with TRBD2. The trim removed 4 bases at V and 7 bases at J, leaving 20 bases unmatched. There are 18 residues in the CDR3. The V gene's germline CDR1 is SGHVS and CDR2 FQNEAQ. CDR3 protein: CASSSPSGASGRRNTQYF. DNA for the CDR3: TGTGCCAGCAGCTCGCCCTCTGGGGCTAGCGGCCGGCGGAATACGCAGTATTTT.

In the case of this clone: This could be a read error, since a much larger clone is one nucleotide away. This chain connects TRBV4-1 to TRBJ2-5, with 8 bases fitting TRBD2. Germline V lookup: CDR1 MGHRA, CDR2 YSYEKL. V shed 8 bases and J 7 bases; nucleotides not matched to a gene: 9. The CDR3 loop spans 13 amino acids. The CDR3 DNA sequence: TGCGCCAGCGGCCCCGGCCTAGCGGGGACCCAGTACTTC. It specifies CASGPGLAGTQYF.

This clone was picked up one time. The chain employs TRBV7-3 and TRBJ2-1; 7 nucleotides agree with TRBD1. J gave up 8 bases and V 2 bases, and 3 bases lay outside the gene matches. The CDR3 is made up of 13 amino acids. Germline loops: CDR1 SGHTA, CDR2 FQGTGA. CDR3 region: CASSLYRGDEQFF. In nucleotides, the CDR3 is TGTGCCAGCAGCTTATACAGGGGTGATGAGCAGTTCTTC.

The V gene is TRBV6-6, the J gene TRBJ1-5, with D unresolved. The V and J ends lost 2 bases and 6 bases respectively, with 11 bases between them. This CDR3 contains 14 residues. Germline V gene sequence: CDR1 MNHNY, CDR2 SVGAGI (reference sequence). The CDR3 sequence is CASSYREGGQPQHF. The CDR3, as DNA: TGTGCCAGCAGTTACCGGGAAGGTGGTCAGCCCCAGCATTTT.

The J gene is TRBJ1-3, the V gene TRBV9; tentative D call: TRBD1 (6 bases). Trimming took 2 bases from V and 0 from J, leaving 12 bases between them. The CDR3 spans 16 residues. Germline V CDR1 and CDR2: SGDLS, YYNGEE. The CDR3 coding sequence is TGTGCCAGCAGCGTTCGGACGGGGGCCTCTGGAAACACCATATATTTT. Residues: CASSVRTGASGNTIYF.

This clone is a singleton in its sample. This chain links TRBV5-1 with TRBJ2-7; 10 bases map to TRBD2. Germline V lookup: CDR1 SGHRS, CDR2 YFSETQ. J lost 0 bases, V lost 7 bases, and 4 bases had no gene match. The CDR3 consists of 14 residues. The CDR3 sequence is CASASGSSSYEQYF. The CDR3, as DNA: TGCGCCAGCGCTAGCGGGAGCAGCTCCTACGAGCAGTACTTC.

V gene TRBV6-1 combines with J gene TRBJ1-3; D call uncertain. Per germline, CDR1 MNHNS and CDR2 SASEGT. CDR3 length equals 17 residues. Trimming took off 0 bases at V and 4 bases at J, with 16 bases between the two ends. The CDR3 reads CASSEAQGPQFGNTIYF. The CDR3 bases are TGTGCCAGCAGTGAAGCGCAAGGGCCCCAGTTCGGAAACACCATATATTTT.

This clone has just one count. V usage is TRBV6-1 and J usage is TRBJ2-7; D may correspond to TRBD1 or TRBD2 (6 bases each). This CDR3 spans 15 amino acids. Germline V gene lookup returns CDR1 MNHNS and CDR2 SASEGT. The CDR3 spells CGSRIQGLGLYEQYF. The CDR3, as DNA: TGTGGCTCTAGAATTCAGGGGTTGGGACTGTACGAGCAGTACTTC.

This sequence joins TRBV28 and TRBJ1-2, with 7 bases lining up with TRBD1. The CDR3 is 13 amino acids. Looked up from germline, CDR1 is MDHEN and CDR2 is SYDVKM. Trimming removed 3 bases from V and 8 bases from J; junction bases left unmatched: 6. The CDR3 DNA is TGTGCCAGCAGTTTGACAGGGTCGCGCGGCTACACCTTC. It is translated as CASSLTGSRGYTF.

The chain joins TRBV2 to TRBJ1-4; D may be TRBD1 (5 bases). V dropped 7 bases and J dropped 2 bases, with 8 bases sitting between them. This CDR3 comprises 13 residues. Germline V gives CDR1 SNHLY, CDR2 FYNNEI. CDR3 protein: CASKGRTNEKLFF. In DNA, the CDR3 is TGTGCCAGCAAGGGACGGACTAATGAAAAACTGTTTTTT.